This TCR beta chain was profiled in a study of sequential checkpoint blockade in melanoma. Treatment reported: randomized to nivolumab then ipilimumab (arm A) or the reverse (arm B). Clones were read by immunoSEQ multiplex PCR, and TCRdb kept only the in-frame ones, dropping some. The data hold 25,000 to 35,000 clones, with about 88% observed a single time. The CDR3 is 15 amino acids. The junction had 0 bases not matched to a gene; V was cut back by 0 bases and J by 1 base. Per the germline V gene, CDR1 is MNHEY and CDR2 is SVGAGI. The source material was CD8+ T cells sorted from blood (inferred from file names), sampled from a patient given nivolumab and ipilimumab in sequence. The sequence was collected from a human donor with melanoma. The V and J genes are TRBV6-5 and TRBJ2-3; 8 bases align to TRBD2. The CDR3 protein is CASSYSSGGTDTQYF. The CDR3 nucleotides read TGTGCCAGCAGTTACTCTAGCGGGGGCACAGATACGCAGTATTTT.